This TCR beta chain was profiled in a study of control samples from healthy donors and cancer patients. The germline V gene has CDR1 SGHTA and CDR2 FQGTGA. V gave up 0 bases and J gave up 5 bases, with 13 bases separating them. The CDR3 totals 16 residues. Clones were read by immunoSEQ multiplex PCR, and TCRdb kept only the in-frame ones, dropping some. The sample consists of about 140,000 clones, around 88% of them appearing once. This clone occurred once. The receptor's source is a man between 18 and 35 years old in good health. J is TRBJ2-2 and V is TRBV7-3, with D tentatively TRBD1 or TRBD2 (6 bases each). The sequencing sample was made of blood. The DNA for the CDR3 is TGTGCCAGCAGCTTAACGCCTGAGGGGGGAACCGGGGAGCTGTTTTTT. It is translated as CASSLTPEGGTGELFF. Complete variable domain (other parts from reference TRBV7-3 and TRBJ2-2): GAGVSQTPSNKVTEKGKYVELRCDPISGHTALYWYRQSLGQGPEFLIYFQGTGAADDSGLPNDRFFAVRPEGSVSTLKIQRTERGDSAVYLCASSLTPEGGTGELFFGEGSRLTVL.